The sequence of this TCR beta chain was determined in a study of early T cells in non-severe SARS-CoV-2 infection. Unique molecular identifier tags were affixed to discrete cDNA molecules. TCRdb reprocessed the 5' RACE reads via MiXCR and lists one record per CDR3 protein. The table includes 50,000 to 70,000 distinct CDR3 sequences, roughly 5.7% detected once. V was pared by 8 bases and J by 5 bases, with 8 bases of the junction left unmatched. This CDR3 contains 14 residues. The source of this sequence is an adult who was a healthcare worker with PCR-confirmed SARS-CoV-2 infection or an uninfected control (not recorded which). V and J are TRBV12-3 or TRBV12-4 and TRBJ2-2, with 7 positions matching TRBD2. Sequencing used whole blood, obtained at baseline. The CDR3 bases are TGTGCCAGCGTTTCTGGCGGGGGTACCGGGGAGCTGTTTTTT. Encoded protein: CASVSGGGTGELFF.